The present T cell receptor beta chain was sequenced within a study of Graves' ophthalmopathy and Graves' hyperthyroidism. The authors amplified TCR beta CDR3 regions, and they did so from RNA transcripts for repertoire sequencing. HTBI primers served in a first-round RT-PCR, which a second-round multiplex PCR followed. Via MiXCR, TCRdb re-called the multiplex PCR reads, giving one row per CDR3 protein. Here the sample spans around 660,000 distinct CDR3 sequences, 35% to 50% being singletons. The CDR3 extends over 15 amino acids. Trimming shortened V by 5 bases and J by 2 bases, and 9 bases separated the two germline ends. Germline V gives CDR1 KGHDR, CDR2 SFDVKD.

This sequence joins TRBV24-1 and TRBJ2-6, with D maybe TRBD2 (5 bases). This clonotype was obtained from an adult man with Graves' ophthalmopathy. Sequencing input: peripheral blood. The CDR3 is CATSASGTGANVLTF. DNA for the CDR3: TGTGCCACCAGTGCCTCGGGAACTGGGGCCAACGTCCTGACTTTC.